This passage covers 21 T cell receptor beta chains from one sample sequenced in a study of blood T cell repertoires in COVID-19. Assay: immunoSEQ multiplex PCR; the TCRdb copy retains only in-frame clones and omits some. The data contain about 49,000 clones, approximately 80% of them seen just once; the ten biggest clones take up around 20%. Source material: peripheral blood. All receptors derive from an elderly woman with COVID-19, enrolled during active disease.

V usage is TRBV19 and J usage is TRBJ1-5; D is uncertain. There are 12 residues in the CDR3. Trimming cost V 5 bases and J 4 bases, with 6 bases left between them. Germline V gives CDR1 LNHDA, CDR2 SQIVND (reference sequence). CDR3 region: CASSRGNQPQHF. The CDR3 coding sequence is TGTGCCAGTAGTCGCGGAAATCAGCCCCAGCATTTT.

This clone appeared a few times. This chain uses TRBV24-1 with TRBJ1-1; TRBD1 agrees at 7 bases. Germline lookup yields CDR1 KGHDR and CDR2 SFDVKD. This CDR3 spans 16 amino acids. The J segment lost 5 bases and the V segment lost 3 bases, leaving 11 bases of the junction unmatched. In DNA form, the CDR3 reads TGTGCCACCAGTGATCCGACAGGGAGGTCGGGAACTGAAGCTTTCTTT. Translation: CATSDPTGRSGTEAFF.

V and J are TRBV7-2 and TRBJ1-3, with a weak D call TRBD1 (5 bases). V was pared by 2 bases and J by 4 bases, with 12 bases between. Germline values: CDR1 SGHTA, CDR2 FQGNSA. This CDR3 comprises 15 residues. CDR3 loop: CASSLTRAEGNTIYF. In DNA form, the CDR3 reads TGTGCCAGCAGCTTAACCAGGGCGGAAGGAAACACCATATATTTT.

The chain recombines TRBV5-1 with TRBJ2-3; 10 nucleotides agree with TRBD1. This CDR3 has 16 amino acids. J was trimmed by 3 bases and V by 3 bases; bases with no gene match: 7. Germline values: CDR1 SGHRS, CDR2 YFSETQ. This CDR3 is CASSSRLGQGTDTQYF. CDR3 nucleotides: TGCGCCAGCAGCTCCCGGTTGGGACAGGGGACAGATACGCAGTATTTT.

This chain connects TRBV3-1 (or the pseudogene TRBV3-2) to TRBJ2-1, with D maybe TRBD2 (6 bases). The CDR3 totals 13 residues. V was trimmed by 5 bases and J by 5 bases, leaving 10 bases between them. CDR1 LGHDT and CDR2 YNNKEL come from the germline V gene (reference sequence). The CDR3: CASSGRRDNEQFF. DNA of the CDR3: TGTGCCAGCAGCGGGAGGAGGGACAATGAGCAGTTCTTC.

This chain links TRBV14 with TRBJ2-7; 7 bases are shared with TRBD2. The CDR3 extends over 12 amino acids. In germline, CDR1 is SGHDN, CDR2 FVKESK. The J segment lost 6 bases and the V segment lost 4 bases, leaving 3 bases of the junction unmatched. The CDR3 region has the DNA TGTGCCAGCAGCCGGGGGGGGGTCGAGCAGTACTTC. Its translation is CASSRGGVEQYF.

This clone has a single count. This chain joins TRBV3-1 (or the pseudogene TRBV3-2) and TRBJ1-2; 7 positions match TRBD1. The CDR3 contains 14 residues. Germline CDR1 and CDR2: LGHDT and YNNKEL (reference sequence). V lost 4 bases and J lost 4; bases outside the gene matches: 6. CDR3 bases: TGTGCCAGCAGCCCTGGGACAGAAAGCTATGGCTACACCTTC. This codes for CASSPGTESYGYTF.

The J gene is TRBJ2-5, the V gene TRBV5-4; 8 bases align to TRBD1. CDR3 length: 14 amino acids. V lost 2 bases, J lost 3 bases, and 3 bases stayed unmatched. CDR1 SGHNT and CDR2 YYREEE come from the germline V gene (reference sequence). CDR3 nucleotide sequence: TGTGCCAGCAGCTTCAGGGGGCGGGAAGAGACCCAGTACTTC. As protein: CASSFRGREETQYF.

The rearrangement uses TRBV6-2 or TRBV6-3 and TRBJ2-2; 12 bases line up with TRBD2. The CDR3 has 16 amino acids. Germline-derived CDR1 and CDR2 are MNHEY and SVGEGT. After removal of 5 bases from V and 6 bases from J, the junction contained 7 bases not matched to a gene. CDR3 protein: CASSPPTSGRPGELFF. The CDR3 DNA reads as TGTGCCAGCAGTCCACCGACTAGCGGGAGACCCGGGGAGCTGTTTTTT.

V and J are TRBV6-6 and TRBJ2-1, with TRBD2 identical over 7 bases. The germline V gene has CDR1 MNHNY and CDR2 SVGAGI (reference sequence). Losses at the gene ends were 6 bases for V and 1 base for J; bases not matched to a gene: 9. This CDR3 is 16 amino acids long. The CDR3 region is CASRGGREASYNEQFF. CDR3 nucleotide sequence: TGTGCCAGCAGGGGGGGGAGGGAGGCATCCTACAATGAGCAGTTCTTC.

This clone was seen a handful of times. V and J are TRBV28 and TRBJ2-2; D is possibly TRBD2 (6 bases). With 5 bases removed from V and 2 bases from J, the gap between germline ends came to 12 bases. Germline V gives CDR1 MDHEN, CDR2 SYDVKM. The CDR3 has 15 amino acids. CDR3 DNA sequence: TGTGCCAGCAGTACTGGGACTCCTAACACCGGGGAGCTGTTTTTT. It translates to CASSTGTPNTGELFF.

The CDR3 region is CASSPAFDSKYEQYF. The CDR3 nucleotides read TGTGCCAGCTCACCGGCATTTGACAGTAAATACGAGCAGTACTTC. The V call is TRBV18, the J call TRBJ2-7; weak D call: TRBD1 (5 bases). CDR1 is KGHSH, CDR2 LQKENI, per germline. Trimming removed 3 bases from V and 4 bases from J, with 16 bases in between. This CDR3 spans 15 amino acids.

The genes are TRBV19 and TRBJ2-5; TRBD2 might be the D (6 bases). The V end was cut by 4 bases, the J end by 3 bases, with 18 bases between. CDR1 is LNHDA and CDR2 is SQIVND in the germline V gene (reference sequence). CDR3 size: 16 residues. The CDR3 spells CASSSYTGAPKETQYF. CDR3 sequence (DNA): TGTGCCAGTAGTAGTTACACGGGAGCGCCTAAAGAGACCCAGTACTTC. Drawing the rest from reference TRBV19 and TRBJ2-5, the complete variable domain is DGGITQSPKYLFRKEGQNVTLSCEQNLNHDAMYWYRQDPGQGLRLIYYSQIVNDFQKGDIAEGYSVSREKKESFPLTVTSAQKNPTAFYLCASSSYTGAPKETQYFGPGTRLLVL.

The chain combines TRBV6-5 with TRBJ2-5; 7 bases align to TRBD2. The CDR3 is made up of 14 amino acids. The germline V gene has CDR1 MNHEY and CDR2 SVGAGI. With V trimmed by 6 bases and J by 6 bases, 10 bases remained unmatched. The chain's CDR3 is CASSRGLGPKTQYF. The CDR3, as DNA: TGTGCCAGCAGCCGAGGACTAGGGCCCAAGACCCAGTACTTC.

The V call is TRBV6-5, the J call TRBJ1-5; tentatively, D is TRBD1 (5 bases). This CDR3 has 13 amino acids. Per the germline V gene, CDR1 is MNHEY and CDR2 is SVGAGI. V gave up 0 bases and J gave up 8 bases, with 8 bases separating them. The CDR3 DNA sequence: TGTGCCAGCAGTTACTCATTAGGGGAGCCCCAGCATTTT. As protein: CASSYSLGEPQHF.

V is TRBV19 and J is TRBJ2-1; 7 bases line up with TRBD2. V was clipped by 5 bases and J by 7 bases; unmatched bases: 11. Germline V gene lookup returns CDR1 LNHDA and CDR2 SQIVND (reference sequence). The CDR3 has 15 residues. The CDR3 reads CASSPGTTRVNEQFF. The CDR3 DNA reads as TGTGCCAGTAGTCCTGGGACTACTAGGGTTAATGAGCAGTTCTTC.

The gene calls are TRBV6-5 and TRBJ2-7, with 8 bases lining up with TRBD2. J lost 2 bases, V lost 7 bases, and 10 bases had no gene match. Germline assignment: CDR1 MNHEY and CDR2 SVGAGI. The CDR3 has 15 amino acids. This CDR3 reads CASTPLAGLAYEQYF. CDR3 sequence (DNA): TGTGCCAGCACTCCCTTAGCGGGACTAGCCTACGAGCAGTACTTC.

The CDR3 DNA reads as TGTGCCAGCAGCCAGGGACTAGCGACATACAATGAGCAGTTCTTC. This sequence encodes CASSQGLATYNEQFF. The rearrangement links TRBV5-5 to TRBJ2-1, with 10 positions matching TRBD2. V lost 4 bases to trimming and J lost 4 bases; unmatched junction nucleotides: 5. The CDR3 runs to 15 residues. The germline V gene encodes CDR1 SGHKS and CDR2 YYEKEE (reference sequence). Full variable domain (rest looked up from reference TRBV5-5 and TRBJ2-1): DAGVTQSPTHLIKTRGQQVTLRCSPISGHKSVSWYQQVLGQGPQFIFQYYEKEERGRGNFPDRFSARQFPNYSSELNVNALLLGDSALYLCASSQGLATYNEQFFGPGTRLTVL.

This chain links TRBV6-2 or TRBV6-3 with TRBJ2-1; 12 bases agree with TRBD2. Germline V CDR1 and CDR2: MNHEY, SVGEGT. The V gene end was trimmed by 5 bases and the J gene end by 0 bases; junction bases not matched to a gene: 5. The CDR3 has 17 residues. DNA for the CDR3: TGTGCCAGCAGTCGTCTAGCGGGAGGGAGCTCCTACAATGAGCAGTTCTTC. Its protein product is CASSRLAGGSSYNEQFF.

This chain links TRBV4-1 with TRBJ1-1; possibly TRBD1 for D (6 bases). The CDR3 consists of 15 residues. Germline loops: CDR1 MGHRA, CDR2 YSYEKL. V lost 3 bases to trimming and J lost 2 bases, with 13 bases between them. The CDR3 here is CASSQIDRLNTEAFF. The CDR3 DNA reads TGCGCCAGCAGCCAGATAGACAGGCTCAACACTGAAGCTTTCTTT.

The V gene is TRBV25-1, the J gene TRBJ1-5; TRBD1 matches at 7 bases. The CDR3 is made up of 14 amino acids. The germline gives CDR1 MGHDK, CDR2 SYGVNS. Trimming cost V 6 bases and J 2 bases; bases outside gene matches: 4. In nucleotides, the CDR3 is TGTGCCAGCAGAACAGGGGATGGCAATCAGCCCCAGCATTTT. Translated, it gives CASRTGDGNQPQHF.